This paragraph covers one TCR beta chain sequence. What it binds is not known. The naive CD8 subset, CD45RO-negative cells positively selected for CCR7, excluded terminally differentiated effector memory CD45RA+ cells. The CDR3 length is 14 residues. Per the germline V gene, CDR1 is GTSNPN and CDR2 is SVGIG (reference sequence). The V and J ends lost 4 bases and 4 bases respectively, with 16 bases between them. In the authors' methods: ImmunoSEQ output lacked quality scores and full-length reads, limiting matched filtering. Repertoires were generated with immunoSEQ multiplex PCR, while TCRdb's copy carries only in-frame clones and drops some. The DNA was the basis for D and trimming; V, J and clone size are from that table. The sample has some 2 million clones, roughly 94% seen once. This specimen comes from a study of shared clonotypes between healthy human individuals. Notes on the study in general: Rarefaction gave evidence that sorted-subset sequencing remained incomplete despite large depth. Relative to their counterparts shared across all four donors, non-shared clonotypes exhibited diminished generation probabilities.

The chain joins TRBV30 to TRBJ1-1; D perhaps matches TRBD1 (6 bases). The sample taken for sequencing was naive CD8+ T cells sorted from blood. The receptor was derived from a young man in good health. CDR3 residues: CAWTSKGVPTEAFF. The DNA for the CDR3 is TGTGCCTGGACCTCGAAGGGGGTGCCCACTGAAGCTTTCTTT.